This T cell receptor (beta chain) was observed in a study of T cell responses to AZD1222 COVID-19 vaccine. Study as a whole: Second-dose schedules of about 4 or about 12 weeks were combined. Regarding the study as a whole: Clonal diversity may have been underestimated, and the donors were mostly white British, with more females than males.

Note on this clone: Its specificity is not known.

Data came from immunoSEQ multiplex PCR; TCRdb stores just in-frame clones and leaves some out. The table has about 150,000 clones, about nine tenths seen once. This CDR3 has 13 residues. V gave up 6 bases and J gave up 3 bases, with 9 bases separating them. In germline, CDR1 is MNHEY, CDR2 SVGAGI. This receptor was taken from an adult in good health. The genes are TRBV6-5 and TRBJ1-5; no definite D call. Material: peripheral blood, obtained on day 0 of AZD1222 vaccination. This CDR3 reads CASSLHYNQPQHF. The DNA for the CDR3 is TGTGCCAGCAGCCTACATTACAATCAGCCCCAGCATTTT.